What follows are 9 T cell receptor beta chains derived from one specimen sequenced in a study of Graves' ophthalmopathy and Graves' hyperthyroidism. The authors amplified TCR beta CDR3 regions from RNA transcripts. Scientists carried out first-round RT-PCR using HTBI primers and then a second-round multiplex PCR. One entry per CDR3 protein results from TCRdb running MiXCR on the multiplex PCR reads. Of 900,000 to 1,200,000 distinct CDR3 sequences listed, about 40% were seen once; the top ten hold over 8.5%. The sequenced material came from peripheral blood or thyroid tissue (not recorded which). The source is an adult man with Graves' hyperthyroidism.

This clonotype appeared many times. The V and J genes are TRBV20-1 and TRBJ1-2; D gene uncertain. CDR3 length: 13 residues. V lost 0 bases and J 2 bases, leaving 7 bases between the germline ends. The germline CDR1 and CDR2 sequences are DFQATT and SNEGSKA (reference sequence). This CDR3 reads CSARDPGNYGYTF. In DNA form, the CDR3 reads TGCAGTGCTAGAGATCCGGGAAACTATGGCTACACCTTC.

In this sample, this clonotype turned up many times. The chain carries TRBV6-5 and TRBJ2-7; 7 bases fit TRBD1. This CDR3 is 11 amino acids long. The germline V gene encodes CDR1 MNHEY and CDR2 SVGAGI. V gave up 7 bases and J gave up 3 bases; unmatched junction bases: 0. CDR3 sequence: CASNRGYEQYF. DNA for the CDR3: TGTGCCAGCAACAGGGGCTACGAGCAGTACTTC.

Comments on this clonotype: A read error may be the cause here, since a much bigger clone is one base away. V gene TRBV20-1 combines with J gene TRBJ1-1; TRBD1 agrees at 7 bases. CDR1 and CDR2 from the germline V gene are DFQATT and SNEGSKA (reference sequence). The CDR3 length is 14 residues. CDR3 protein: CKGNRGERDTEAFF. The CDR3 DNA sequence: TGCAAGGGTAACAGGGGAGAGAGGGACACTGAAGCTTTCTTT.

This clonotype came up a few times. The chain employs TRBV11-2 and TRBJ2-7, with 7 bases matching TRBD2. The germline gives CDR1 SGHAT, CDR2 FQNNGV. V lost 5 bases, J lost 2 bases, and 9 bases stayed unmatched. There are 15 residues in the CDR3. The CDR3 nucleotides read TGTGCCAGCAGCCCCCGACTAGCCCTTGCCTACGAGCAGTACTTC. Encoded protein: CASSPRLALAYEQYF.

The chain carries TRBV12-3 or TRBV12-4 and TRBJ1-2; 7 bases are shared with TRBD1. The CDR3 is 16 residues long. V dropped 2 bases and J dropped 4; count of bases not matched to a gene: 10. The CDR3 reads CASSLSRDRRPYGYTF. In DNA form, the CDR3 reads TGTGCCAGCAGTTTAAGCCGGGACAGAAGGCCCTATGGCTACACCTTC.

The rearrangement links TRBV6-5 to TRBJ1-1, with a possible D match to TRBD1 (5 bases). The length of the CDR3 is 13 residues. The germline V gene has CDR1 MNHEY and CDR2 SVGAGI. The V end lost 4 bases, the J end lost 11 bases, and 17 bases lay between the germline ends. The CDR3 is CASSFRGKRQAFF. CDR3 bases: TGTGCCAGCAGTTTCCGGGGGAAGCGCCAGGCTTTCTTT.

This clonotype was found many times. CDR3 loop: CASSLPGIGNTIYF. The DNA of the CDR3 is TGTGCCAGCAGTTTACCCGGTATTGGAAACACCATATATTTT. The chain couples TRBV12-3 or TRBV12-4 to TRBJ1-3; D gene uncertain. The ends were cut back, 2 bases at V and 3 bases at J, with 8 bases in the middle. CDR3 length equals 14 residues.

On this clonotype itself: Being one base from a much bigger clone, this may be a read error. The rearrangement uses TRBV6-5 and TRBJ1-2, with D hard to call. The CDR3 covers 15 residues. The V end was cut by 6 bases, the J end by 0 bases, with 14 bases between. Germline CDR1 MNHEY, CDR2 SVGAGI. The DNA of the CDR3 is TGTGCCAGCAGACGACGCGAGGCGGCTAACTATGGCTACACCTTC. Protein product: CASRRREAANYGYTF.

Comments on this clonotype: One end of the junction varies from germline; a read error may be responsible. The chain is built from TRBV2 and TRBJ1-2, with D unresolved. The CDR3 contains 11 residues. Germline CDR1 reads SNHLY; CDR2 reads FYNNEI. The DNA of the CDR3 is TGTGCCAGCAGCGAAGGGTACGGGAGCACCTTC. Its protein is CASSEGYGSTF. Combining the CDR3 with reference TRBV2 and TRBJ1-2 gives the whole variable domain EPEVTQTPSHQVTQMGQEVILRCVPISNHLYFYWYRQILGQKVEFLVSFYNNEISEKSEIFDDQFSVERPDGSNFTLKIRSTKLEDSAMYFCASSEGYGSTFGSGTRLTVV.